Listed below are T cell receptor beta chains from one sample, sequenced in a study of glioma-infiltrating T cells. Each CDR3 protein is one row after TCRdb ran MiXCR on the multiplex PCR reads. The sample lists a few hundred thousand distinct CDR3 sequences, 41% occurring once. Sequenced input: glioma tissue, nonneoplastic brain tissue, or PBMCs (not recorded which). The receptors shown here come from a human donor with low-grade glioma or glioblastoma, undergoing nonglioma brain surgery, or in good health (not recorded which). The CDR3 runs from the conserved cysteine through the conserved F or W. Fields, in order: V gene, J gene, D gene, clone size, CDR3 protein, CDR3 DNA. D genes are given only for firm matches. Clone size is stated in some rows and not others, as once, few, many or a class when expanded.

TRBV5-1,TRBJ2-1,TRBD2,NA,CASSWGGLAGHEQFF,TGTGCCAGCAGCTGGGGGGGACTAGCGGGCCACGAGCAGTTCTTC
TRBV6-1,TRBJ2-2,NA,NA,CASSDGKGSSGELFF,TGTGCCAGCAGTGACGGGAAGGGGAGTAGCGGGGAGCTGTTTTTT
TRBV27,TRBJ1-4,NA,many,CASSLAGNEKLFF,TGTGCCAGCAGTTTAGCTGGTAATGAAAAACTGTTTTTT
TRBV6-5,TRBJ2-7,NA,many,CASSYSGAGEQYF,TGTGCCAGCAGTTACTCAGGGGCAGGCGAGCAGTACTTC
TRBV20-1,TRBJ1-1,NA,NA,CSARARGSEAFF,TGCAGTGCTAGAGCCAGAGGGTCTGAAGCTTTCTTT
TRBV7-3,TRBJ2-1,NA,NA,CASSLAPWRRNNEQFF,TGTGCCAGCAGCTTAGCCCCGTGGAGGAGGAACAATGAGCAGTTCTTC
TRBV7-8,TRBJ2-3,TRBD2,once,CVSSLGLSAGGPGDTQYF,TGTGTCAGCAGCTTAGGGCTTTCAGCGGGAGGGCCGGGTGATACGCAGTATTTT
TRBV28,TRBJ2-1,TRBD1,NA,CASAGGLEQFF,TGTGCCAGTGCAGGGGGCTTGGAGCAGTTCTTC
TRBV7-9,TRBJ1-1,NA,NA,CASSLALTGNTEAFF,TGTGCCAGCAGCTTGGCTCTGACAGGCAACACTGAAGCTTTCTTT
TRBV5-6,TRBJ2-7,NA,NA,CASSSGMSIYEQYF,TGTGCCAGCAGCTCTGGGATGTCAATCTACGAGCAGTACTTC
TRBV18,TRBJ1-1,NA,NA,CASSPSVANTEALF,TGTGCCAGCTCACCCTCCGTAGCGAACACTGAAGCTCTCTTT
TRBV20-1,TRBJ2-7,TRBD2,NA,CSASFSGGLYEQYF,TGCAGTGCTAGCTTCAGCGGGGGTCTCTACGAGCAGTACTTC
TRBV2,TRBJ2-1,NA,few,CASSVDVNEQFF,TGTGCCAGCAGTGTGGACGTTAATGAGCAGTTCTTC
TRBV20-1,TRBJ2-7,TRBD1,NA,CSARVRTGGSYEQYF,TGCAGTGCTAGAGTCCGGACAGGGGGGTCCTACGAGCAGTACTTC
TRBV20-1,TRBJ2-1,NA,NA,CSAREDFYNEQFF,TGCAGTGCTAGAGAAGATTTCTACAATGAGCAGTTCTTC
TRBV29-1,TRBJ2-3,TRBD2,NA,CSVERWPSGGRTDTQYF,TGCAGCGTTGAAAGATGGCCCTCGGGGGGGCGCACAGATACGCAGTATTTT
TRBV6-2/TRBV6-3,TRBJ2-7,TRBD2,many,CASSTGTTHYEQYF,TGTGCCAGCAGCACCGGGACTACCCACTACGAGCAGTACTTC
TRBV20-1,TRBJ2-1,TRBD2,NA,CSARWLAGGNEQFF,TGCAGTGCTAGATGGCTAGCGGGAGGCAATGAGCAGTTCTTC